Listed below are T cell receptor beta chains from one sample, sequenced in a study of early T cells in non-severe SARS-CoV-2 infection. TCRdb ran MiXCR on the 5' RACE reads and lists one entry per CDR3 protein. Found here are about 41,000 distinct CDR3 sequences, roughly 10% of them singletons; the top ten hold approximately 8.7%. The source material was whole blood. The origin of the receptors is an adult who was a healthcare worker with PCR-confirmed SARS-CoV-2 infection or an uninfected control (not recorded which). Each CDR3 is given with its conserved first and last residue. D genes are given only for firm matches. Not every row has a clone size; where given, it reads once, few, many or a size class.

j_call: TRBJ2-7
v_call: TRBV7-2
clone_size: -
d_call: TRBD1
cdr3_nt: TGTGCCAGCAGCTTAATGGACAGGACCCCTCGGGAGCAGTACTTC
cdr3_aa: CASSLMDRTPREQYF

j_call: TRBJ1-1
v_call: TRBV11-2
clone_size: -
d_call: -
cdr3_nt: TGTGCCAGCAGCTCGCGGGTAGGGAACACTGAAGCTTTCTTT
cdr3_aa: CASSSRVGNTEAFF

j_call: TRBJ2-3
v_call: TRBV7-2
clone_size: -
d_call: -
cdr3_nt: TGTGCCAGTAGGACTCCCCGCACAGATACGCAGTATTTT
cdr3_aa: CASRTPRTDTQYF

j_call: TRBJ2-5
v_call: TRBV5-1
clone_size: -
d_call: -
cdr3_nt: TGCGCCAGCAGCTTGTCTGTAATGGGGGGCCAGGAAGAGACCCAGTACTTC
cdr3_aa: CASSLSVMGGQEETQYF

j_call: TRBJ2-7
v_call: TRBV20-1
clone_size: many
d_call: TRBD1
cdr3_nt: TGCAGTGCCCACGCTCCCGCAGGACAGGGGCTTCACGAGCAGTACTTC
cdr3_aa: CSAHAPAGQGLHEQYF

j_call: TRBJ1-1
v_call: TRBV11-2
clone_size: -
d_call: -
cdr3_nt: TGTGCCAGCAGCAGACAGGAAGGCACTGAAGCTTTCTTT
cdr3_aa: CASSRQEGTEAFF

j_call: TRBJ2-5
v_call: TRBV19
clone_size: -
d_call: -
cdr3_nt: TGTGCCAGTAGTGGGAGTCCTGGCGAGACCCAGTACTTC
cdr3_aa: CASSGSPGETQYF

j_call: TRBJ2-5
v_call: TRBV6-2/TRBV6-3
clone_size: -
d_call: TRBD1
cdr3_nt: TGTGCCAGCAGTTACTCGAGCAGGGGGCAAGTGACCCAGTACTTC
cdr3_aa: CASSYSSRGQVTQYF

j_call: TRBJ2-3
v_call: TRBV7-3
clone_size: -
d_call: -
cdr3_nt: TGTGCCAGCAGCTTGTTGGGCCCAGATACGCAGTATTTT
cdr3_aa: CASSLLGPDTQYF

j_call: TRBJ2-1
v_call: TRBV7-2
clone_size: many
d_call: TRBD2
cdr3_nt: TGTGCCAGCGGAGCGGGGGGCTTCTCCTACAATGAGCAGTTCTTC
cdr3_aa: CASGAGGFSYNEQFF

j_call: TRBJ1-1
v_call: TRBV6-5
clone_size: many
d_call: -
cdr3_nt: TGTGCCAGCAGTGCACTCAGGGAGTTGGGCACTGAAGCTTTCTTT
cdr3_aa: CASSALRELGTEAFF

j_call: TRBJ2-3
v_call: TRBV7-2
clone_size: few
d_call: TRBD1
cdr3_nt: TGTGCCAGCAGCTTGTTATTCGGGCAGGGGGTAAACACAGATACGCAGTATTTT
cdr3_aa: CASSLLFGQGVNTDTQYF

j_call: TRBJ2-3
v_call: TRBV4-2
clone_size: many
d_call: -
cdr3_nt: TGTGCCAGCAGCCAGAGCTCTCTCGGGGGCACAGATACGCAGTATTTT
cdr3_aa: CASSQSSLGGTDTQYF